One sample yielded the 32 T cell receptor beta chains listed below, sequenced in a study of cytomegalovirus exposure and HLA in healthy donors. Primers for the PCR totalled 60 Vbeta and 13 Jbeta. Sequencing was performed with immunoSEQ multiplex PCR; in TCRdb, only in-frame clones are kept and a portion is missing. The table has approximately 190,000 clones, about 80% seen once. Sequencing was done on a sample of PBMCs. The receptors shown here come from a woman aged 30 to 39 in good health and CMV-seropositive.

V is TRBV5-4 and J is TRBJ2-7; 7 nucleotides align to TRBD1. The CDR3 has 13 residues. V dropped 4 bases and J dropped 3; count of bases not matched to a gene: 4. Germline assignment: CDR1 SGHNT and CDR2 YYREEE (reference sequence). The CDR3 reads CASSLQGVYEQYF. In DNA, the CDR3 is TGTGCCAGCAGCCTCCAGGGGGTCTACGAGCAGTACTTC.

The rearrangement links TRBV7-9 to TRBJ2-7, with 8 bases aligning to TRBD2. The germline V gene encodes CDR1 SEHNR and CDR2 FQNEAQ (reference sequence). The CDR3 totals 15 residues. The ends lost 5 bases at V and 0 bases at J; junction bases unmatched: 6. CDR3 protein: CASSLSGDYSYEQYF. CDR3 DNA: TGTGCCAGCAGCCTTAGCGGGGACTACTCCTACGAGCAGTACTTC.

This clone was recorded a few times. V usage is TRBV10-3 and J usage is TRBJ1-5; TRBD1 matches at 8 bases. Per germline, CDR1 ENHRY and CDR2 SYGVKD. V lost 10 bases, J lost 2 bases, and 4 bases stayed unmatched. The CDR3 contains 13 residues. The DNA of the CDR3 is TGTGCCACCAAACAGGGGGGCAATCAGCCCCAGCATTTT. Protein sequence: CATKQGGNQPQHF.

V gene TRBV7-9 combines with J gene TRBJ1-2; 10 nucleotides align to TRBD1. The CDR3 runs 16 residues. Per the germline V gene, CDR1 is SEHNR and CDR2 is FQNEAQ (reference sequence). The V segment lost 5 bases and the J segment 8 bases; nucleotides outside the gene matches: 14. The CDR3: CASSPPGTGAFRGYTF. In DNA, the CDR3 is TGTGCCAGCAGCCCTCCCGGGACAGGGGCGTTCAGGGGCTACACCTTC.

The V and J genes are TRBV2 and TRBJ2-5; D remains ambiguous. Looked up from germline, CDR1 is SNHLY and CDR2 is FYNNEI. The V gene lost 4 bases and the J gene lost 7 bases, with 19 bases spanning the gap. This CDR3 contains 15 residues. CDR3 nucleotides: TGTGCCAGCAGTGTGATCCTGACGGATACGGGGACCCAGTACTTC. Amino acid sequence: CASSVILTDTGTQYF. The full variable domain, in which reference TRBV2 and TRBJ2-5 provide the parts outside the CDR3, is EPEVTQTPSHQVTQMGQEVILRCVPISNHLYFYWYRQILGQKVEFLVSFYNNEISEKSEIFDDQFSVERPDGSNFTLKIRSTKLEDSAMYFCASSVILTDTGTQYFGPGTRLLVL.

The genes are TRBV28 and TRBJ1-5; D gene ambiguous. The CDR3 has 16 amino acids. Germline CDR1 and CDR2: MDHEN and SYDVKM. V was clipped by 3 bases and J by 2 bases, with 14 bases between them. The CDR3 DNA reads TGTGCCAGCAGTTTGCAGTCGGACTGGGGCAATCAGCCCCAGCATTTT. Its translation is CASSLQSDWGNQPQHF.

The chain has TRBV30 and TRBJ1-2, with a possible D match to TRBD1 (5 bases). CDR1 is GTSNPN, CDR2 SVGIG, per germline (reference sequence). The CDR3 is made up of 15 amino acids. Trimming took off 4 bases at V and 7 bases at J, with 22 bases between the two ends. CDR3 nucleotide sequence: TGTGCCTGGAAGACCCGGCAGGGCGATTCGGTTGGCTACACCTTC. Translation gives CAWKTRQGDSVGYTF.

The V gene is TRBV10-1, the J gene TRBJ2-5, with 11 nucleotides matching TRBD2. CDR3 length equals 16 residues. Trimming removed 0 bases from V and 5 bases from J; junction bases left unmatched: 5. Per germline, CDR1 WNHNN and CDR2 SYGVQD (reference sequence). The CDR3 sequence: CASSESIAGGPETQYF. CDR3 DNA sequence: TGCGCCAGCAGTGAGTCGATAGCGGGGGGGCCGGAGACCCAGTACTTC.

The chain combines TRBV15 with TRBJ1-5; 7 positions agree with TRBD1. Germline trimming cut 5 bases from V and 10 bases from J; bases unmatched to any gene: 8. Germline V gene sequence: CDR1 LNHNV, CDR2 YYDKDF (reference sequence). The CDR3 length is 13 residues. The CDR3 is CATSDRVSLPQHF. The CDR3, as DNA: TGTGCCACCAGCGACAGGGTGTCATTACCCCAGCATTTT.

V usage is TRBV28 and J usage is TRBJ1-4; a weak D match, TRBD1 (5 bases). The germline CDR1 and CDR2 sequences are MDHEN and SYDVKM. Trimming stripped 4 bases from V and 10 bases from J, with 7 bases between. The CDR3 spans 11 residues. The CDR3 here is CASSSQGKLFF. The CDR3 DNA reads as TGTGCCAGCAGTTCCCAGGGAAAACTGTTTTTT.

This sequence joins TRBV6-1 and TRBJ2-1, with a weak D call TRBD1 (5 bases). CDR3 length equals 13 residues. V lost 1 base to trimming and J lost 7 bases, with 8 bases between them. The germline V gene encodes CDR1 MNHNS and CDR2 SASEGT. The CDR3: CASSEDRLNEQFF. In nucleotides, the CDR3 is TGTGCCAGCAGTGAAGACAGGTTGAATGAGCAGTTCTTC.

The sample holds one count of this clone. The chain has TRBV28 and TRBJ1-6; the match to TRBD1 covers 7 bases. This CDR3 spans 17 amino acids. Germline V gene lookup returns CDR1 MDHEN and CDR2 SYDVKM. V shed 2 bases, J shed 8 bases, and the junction held 12 bases outside the gene matches. The CDR3 bases are TGTGCCAGCAGTTTAGCCCTCGGGACAGTTCTGTATTCACCCCTCCACTTT. Translated: CASSLALGTVLYSPLHF.

This sequence joins TRBV5-1 and TRBJ2-7; TRBD1 is a possible D gene (5 bases). Germline assignment: CDR1 SGHRS and CDR2 YFSETQ. V shed 3 bases and J shed 3 bases, with 13 bases lying between them. The length of the CDR3 is 14 residues. The CDR3 sequence is CASSSDSEYYEQYF. In DNA, the CDR3 is TGCGCCAGCAGCTCAGACAGCGAATACTACGAGCAGTACTTC.

The chain is built from TRBV5-1 and TRBJ2-5; 12 bases are a match to TRBD1. The junction had 7 bases not matched to a gene; V was cut back by 0 bases and J by 4 bases. The CDR3 loop spans 17 amino acids. Looked up from germline, CDR1 is SGHRS and CDR2 is YFSETQ. The CDR3 nucleotides are TGCGCCAGCAGCTTGGAGGGCGGGACAGGGGGCAGAGAGACCCAGTACTTC. This gives the protein CASSLEGGTGGRETQYF.

The V gene is TRBV5-6, the J gene TRBJ1-3; TRBD1 matches at 8 bases. Germline-derived CDR1 and CDR2 are SGHDT and YYEEEE. V was pared by 3 bases and J by 9 bases, with 8 bases of the junction left unmatched. The CDR3 covers 14 residues. This CDR3 is CASSSRTGFATIYF. In DNA, the CDR3 is TGTGCCAGCAGCTCAAGGACAGGGTTTGCCACCATATATTTT.

V and J are TRBV2 and TRBJ2-1; D possibly corresponds to TRBD2 (6 bases). Germline V gene lookup returns CDR1 SNHLY and CDR2 FYNNEI. The V end lost 7 bases, the J end lost 2 bases, and 15 bases lay between the germline ends. The CDR3 sequence is 15 residues long. CDR3 nucleotide sequence: TGTGCCAGCATTCCTAGGGACTCCACCTACAATGAGCAGTTCTTC. Residues: CASIPRDSTYNEQFF.

This rearrangement joins TRBV2 to TRBJ2-7; no clear D gene. Germline values: CDR1 SNHLY, CDR2 FYNNEI. The CDR3 covers 14 residues. Trimming left V 4 bases short and J 1 base short, with 11 bases between. CDR3 protein: CASSVSRMSYEQYF. CDR3 nucleotides: TGTGCCAGCAGTGTTTCCAGGATGTCCTACGAGCAGTACTTC.

The CDR3 loop reads CASSVTSGGAYEQYF. Written as DNA, the CDR3 is TGTGCCAGCAGTGTTACTAGCGGCGGGGCCTACGAGCAGTACTTC. The chain combines TRBV28 with TRBJ2-7, with 8 bases aligning to TRBD2. V was pared by 5 bases and J by 2 bases, with 8 bases of the junction left unmatched. Per germline, CDR1 MDHEN and CDR2 SYDVKM. The CDR3 is made up of 15 amino acids. Full variable domain (outside the CDR3, taken from reference TRBV28 and TRBJ2-7): DVKVTQSSRYLVKRTGEKVFLECVQDMDHENMFWYRQDPGLGLRLIYFSYDVKMKEKGDIPEGYSVSREKKERFSLILESASTNQTSMYLCASSVTSGGAYEQYFGPGTRLTVT.

This chain uses TRBV14 with TRBJ2-1; 9 bases align to TRBD2. Germline V gene sequence: CDR1 SGHDN, CDR2 FVKESK. V was clipped by 0 bases and J by 8 bases; unmatched bases: 11. This CDR3 region has 17 residues. DNA of the CDR3: TGTGCCAGCAGCCAAGATTATCCAGCGGGAGGTATTGATGAGCAGTTCTTC. It codes for CASSQDYPAGGIDEQFF.

The chain couples TRBV6-5 to TRBJ1-2; the D gene is possibly TRBD1 (5 bases). Germline CDR1 and CDR2: MNHEY and SVGAGI. The CDR3 totals 13 residues. The ends were cut back, 6 bases at V and 3 bases at J, with 11 bases in the middle. This CDR3 reads CASSGQGYYGYTF. DNA for the CDR3: TGTGCCAGCAGCGGCCAGGGATACTATGGCTACACCTTC.

V is TRBV28 and J is TRBJ1-1, with TRBD1 matching over 7 bases. J lost 0 bases, V lost 5 bases, and 12 bases had no gene match. Germline loops: CDR1 MDHEN, CDR2 SYDVKM. The CDR3 is 17 residues long. The CDR3 here is CASSPHGDSYMNTEAFF. The DNA for the CDR3 is TGTGCCAGCAGTCCCCATGGGGACAGCTATATGAACACTGAAGCTTTCTTT.

The chain carries TRBV10-3 and TRBJ2-1, with D maybe TRBD2 (6 bases). This CDR3 is built from 13 residues. Trimming stripped 6 bases from V and 9 bases from J, with 15 bases between. The germline CDR1 and CDR2 sequences are ENHRY and SYGVKD. The CDR3 spells CAIRPGAEGEQFF. As DNA, the CDR3 is TGTGCCATCAGGCCGGGAGCGGAGGGTGAGCAGTTCTTC.

The rearrangement joins TRBV19 to TRBJ2-1; D might be TRBD2 (5 bases). Germline V gives CDR1 LNHDA, CDR2 SQIVND (reference sequence). This CDR3 has 16 residues. The V and J ends lost 9 bases and 1 base respectively, with 19 bases between them. CDR3 bases: TGTGCCAGCAGACCCACCGGGATTCTTTCCTACAATGAGCAGTTCTTC. This codes for CASRPTGILSYNEQFF.

The genes are TRBV9 and TRBJ2-1; 11 bases match TRBD2. In germline, CDR1 is SGDLS, CDR2 YYNGEE. The CDR3 is made up of 17 amino acids. The V gene end was trimmed by 0 bases and the J gene end by 8 bases; junction bases not matched to a gene: 10. CDR3 amino acids: CASSVALAGGPTDEQFF. CDR3 nucleotides: TGTGCCAGCAGCGTAGCTCTAGCGGGGGGCCCGACGGATGAGCAGTTCTTC. The complete variable domain, with remaining parts taken from reference TRBV9 and TRBJ2-1, reads DSGVTQTPKHLITATGQRVTLRCSPRSGDLSVYWYQQSLDQGLQFLIQYYNGEERAKGNILERFSAQQFPDLHSELNLSSLELGDSALYFCASSVALAGGPTDEQFFGPGTRLTVL.

The J gene is TRBJ2-7, the V gene TRBV19; 9 bases line up with TRBD1. J was trimmed by 1 base and V by 5 bases; bases with no gene match: 6. In germline, CDR1 is LNHDA, CDR2 SQIVND (reference sequence). There are 15 residues in the CDR3. The CDR3 spells CASSPSGQGSYEQYF. The CDR3 DNA reads as TGTGCCAGTAGTCCATCGGGACAGGGATCCTACGAGCAGTACTTC. The variable domain in full, with the rest retrieved from reference TRBV19 and TRBJ2-7, is DGGITQSPKYLFRKEGQNVTLSCEQNLNHDAMYWYRQDPGQGLRLIYYSQIVNDFQKGDIAEGYSVSREKKESFPLTVTSAQKNPTAFYLCASSPSGQGSYEQYFGPGTRLTVT.

V gene TRBV9 combines with J gene TRBJ2-7; D unclear. The CDR3 is 15 amino acids. The V gene lost 4 bases and the J gene lost 1 base, with 15 bases spanning the gap. The germline V gene has CDR1 SGDLS and CDR2 YYNGEE. This chain's CDR3 is CASSPRPPPSYEQYF. The CDR3 nucleotides read TGTGCCAGCAGCCCGCGTCCCCCGCCTTCCTACGAGCAGTACTTC.

The chain is built from TRBV4-1 and TRBJ2-7, with TRBD2 matching 9 bases. The CDR3 contains 14 residues. The V gene's germline CDR1 is MGHRA and CDR2 YSYEKL. V gave up 3 bases and J gave up 6 bases; unmatched junction bases: 6. CDR3 region: CASSHVAGVSEQYF. The CDR3 bases are TGCGCCAGCAGCCACGTAGCGGGAGTAAGCGAGCAGTACTTC.

The chain combines TRBV6-6 with TRBJ2-5; tentative D call: TRBD1 (6 bases). V dropped 6 bases and J dropped 0 bases, with 14 bases sitting between them. The CDR3 is 15 residues long. Germline V gene data show CDR1 as MNHNY and CDR2 as SVGAGI (reference sequence). The CDR3 DNA is TGTGCCAGCAGGGCCGACAGGCGCTACCAAGAGACCCAGTACTTC. It is translated as CASRADRRYQETQYF.

This chain connects TRBV28 to TRBJ1-2; 10 positions agree with TRBD1. The CDR3 totals 17 residues. Looked up from germline, CDR1 is MDHEN and CDR2 is SYDVKM. V trimming: 3 bases; J trimming: 4 bases; junction bases outside the gene matches: 11. CDR3 sequence: CASSFPDPDRGGYGYTF. The CDR3 region has the DNA TGTGCCAGCAGTTTTCCTGACCCGGACAGGGGGGGCTATGGCTACACCTTC.

V gene TRBV5-4 combines with J gene TRBJ2-2; 10 bases map to TRBD2. V lost 4 bases, J lost 0 bases, and 9 bases stayed unmatched. The CDR3 has 18 residues. Germline V gives CDR1 SGHNT, CDR2 YYREEE (reference sequence). DNA for the CDR3: TGTGCCAGCAGCACAGAAGGACTAGCGGACCCGAACACCGGGGAGCTGTTTTTT. It yields the protein CASSTEGLADPNTGELFF. Full variable domain (missing parts from reference TRBV5-4 and TRBJ2-2): ETGVTQSPTHLIKTRGQQVTLRCSSQSGHNTVSWYQQALGQGPQFIFQYYREEENGRGNFPPRFSGLQFPNYSSELNVNALELDDSALYLCASSTEGLADPNTGELFFGEGSRLTVL.

This clone was seen once. The chain couples TRBV7-2 to TRBJ2-5; perhaps TRBD1 as D (6 bases). Matching the DNA end better, TRBJ2-7 makes the J call doubtful. Germline CDR1 reads SGHTA; CDR2 reads FQGNSA. CDR3 size: 13 residues. The CDR3 DNA reads as TGTGCCAGCAGCTACAGGGAGTCCTACGAGCAGTACTTC. This translates into CASSYRESYEQYF.

This chain uses TRBV6-5 with TRBJ1-1, with D possibly TRBD1 on 6 matching bases. The CDR3 contains 15 residues. V was shortened by 7 bases and J by 0 bases, with 15 bases between the two germline ends. The germline V gene encodes CDR1 MNHEY and CDR2 SVGAGI. CDR3 bases: TGTGCCAGCATCAACCAGGGGAACTTGAACACTGAAGCTTTCTTT. Translated: CASINQGNLNTEAFF.